Shown below are 21 T cell receptor beta chains from a single sample sequenced in a study of blood T cell repertoires in COVID-19. Profiling relied on immunoSEQ multiplex PCR, and the TCRdb table lists in-frame clones only, not all of them. In the table there are more than 100,000 clones, about four fifths of which are singletons. Sequenced input: peripheral blood. All receptors come from a man in his 60s with active or convalescent COVID-19.

The CDR3 here is CASSFQGAYGYTF. In nucleotides, the CDR3 is TGTGCCAGCAGTTTTCAGGGGGCCTATGGCTACACCTTC. The J gene is TRBJ1-2, the V gene TRBV27, with 8 bases matching TRBD1. This CDR3 contains 13 residues. Germline trimming cut 3 bases from V and 4 bases from J; bases unmatched to any gene: 1. Germline lookup yields CDR1 MNHEY and CDR2 SMNVEV (reference sequence).

The chain has TRBV10-3 and TRBJ1-2; 9 bases fit TRBD1. Per germline, CDR1 ENHRY and CDR2 SYGVKD. The length of the CDR3 is 15 residues. The trim removed 0 bases at V and 8 bases at J, leaving 7 bases unmatched. The CDR3 spells CAISESLWTGDGYTF. CDR3 in DNA: TGTGCCATCAGTGAGTCGTTGTGGACAGGGGACGGCTACACCTTC.

This chain uses TRBV7-9 with TRBJ2-2, with 8 bases that match TRBD2. J gave up 3 bases and V 3 bases, and 15 bases lay outside the gene matches. The CDR3 extends over 19 amino acids. Germline lookup yields CDR1 SEHNR and CDR2 FQNEAQ (reference sequence). The CDR3: CASSFRLLSREGYTGELFF. The CDR3, as DNA: TGTGCCAGCAGCTTTCGACTCTTGTCTCGGGAGGGTTACACCGGGGAGCTGTTTTTT.

This clone occurred once. The chain is built from TRBV7-2 and TRBJ2-3; tentative D call: TRBD1 (5 bases). V lost 0 bases and J 1 base, leaving 11 bases between the germline ends. CDR3 length equals 16 residues. Germline V gene lookup returns CDR1 SGHTA and CDR2 FQGNSA. In DNA form, the CDR3 reads TGTGCCAGCAGCTTAGCGTGGGGCTCGGGCACAGATACGCAGTATTTT. Its translation is CASSLAWGSGTDTQYF.

The rearrangement links TRBV7-3 to TRBJ2-2; 8 nucleotides match TRBD2. This CDR3 is built from 17 residues. Germline CDR1 SGHTA, CDR2 FQGTGA. J was trimmed by 3 bases and V by 2 bases; bases with no gene match: 8. In nucleotides, the CDR3 is TGTGCCAGCAGCTTATATGTCGGACTAGCCTACACCGGGGAGCTGTTTTTT. This encodes CASSLYVGLAYTGELFF. Variable domain in full (rest from reference TRBV7-3 and TRBJ2-2): GAGVSQTPSNKVTEKGKYVELRCDPISGHTALYWYRQSLGQGPEFLIYFQGTGAADDSGLPNDRFFAVRPEGSVSTLKIQRTERGDSAVYLCASSLYVGLAYTGELFFGEGSRLTVL.

The CDR3 DNA is TGTGCCACCAGTGATGGCCCGAACACTGAAGCTTTCTTT. Translation: CATSDGPNTEAFF. This chain connects TRBV24-1 to TRBJ1-1; D is undetermined. V shed 3 bases and J shed 1 base, with 5 bases lying between them. This CDR3 region has 13 residues. CDR1 and CDR2 from the germline V gene are KGHDR and SFDVKD.

The chain joins TRBV28 to TRBJ1-2; D gene unclear. Germline CDR1 and CDR2: MDHEN and SYDVKM. This CDR3 is 17 amino acids long. The V and J ends lost 2 bases and 6 bases respectively, with 22 bases between them. The CDR3 is CASSLSNFWEGFDGYTF. The CDR3 DNA reads TGTGCCAGCAGTTTAAGCAATTTTTGGGAGGGTTTCGATGGCTACACCTTC.

This chain connects TRBV5-1 to TRBJ1-4; D uncertain. CDR1 SGHRS and CDR2 YFSETQ come from the germline V gene. CDR3 length: 14 amino acids. V dropped 0 bases and J dropped 4 bases, with 7 bases sitting between them. This CDR3 is CASSLDRFNEKLFF. The CDR3 bases are TGCGCCAGCAGCTTGGACAGATTTAATGAAAAACTGTTTTTT.

This clone was recorded at least ten times. This sequence joins TRBV7-9 and TRBJ2-7, with 11 bases aligning to TRBD1. Trimming removed 3 bases from V and 5 bases from J; junction bases left unmatched: 12. The CDR3 runs to 17 residues. Germline V gene data show CDR1 as SEHNR and CDR2 as FQNEAQ (reference sequence). CDR3 residues: CASSFVRRTGGWNEQYF. CDR3 nucleotide sequence: TGTGCCAGCAGCTTTGTCCGAAGGACAGGGGGCTGGAACGAGCAGTACTTC.

V gene TRBV24-1 combines with J gene TRBJ2-2; D perhaps matches TRBD2 (6 bases). This CDR3 region has 16 residues. Deletions cut 1 base from V and 0 bases from J, with 8 bases between. Germline values: CDR1 KGHDR, CDR2 SFDVKD. The CDR3 sequence is CATSDFGGPNTGELFF. CDR3 coding DNA: TGTGCCACCAGTGATTTTGGAGGGCCGAACACCGGGGAGCTGTTTTTT.

The sample holds a few counts of this clone. The chain links TRBV15 to TRBJ2-7; D is possibly TRBD2 (6 bases). Germline V gives CDR1 LNHNV, CDR2 YYDKDF (reference sequence). Trimming left V 0 bases short and J 6 bases short, with 12 bases between. The CDR3 is 14 residues long. CDR3 region: CATSRDRRAGEQYF. CDR3 nucleotide sequence: TGTGCCACCAGCAGAGATAGGAGAGCGGGCGAGCAGTACTTC.

This clone was counted a single time. The rearrangement links TRBV18 to TRBJ2-7; 7 nucleotides match TRBD1. J lost 5 bases, V lost 3 bases, and 4 bases had no gene match. The V gene's germline CDR1 is KGHSH and CDR2 LQKENI. The CDR3 extends over 13 amino acids. The CDR3 spells CASSPRGGNEQYF. CDR3 nucleotide sequence: TGTGCCAGCTCACCCCGAGGGGGCAACGAGCAGTACTTC.

This rearrangement joins TRBV5-4 to TRBJ1-2; D is perhaps TRBD1 (6 bases). V dropped 5 bases and J dropped 8 bases, with 19 bases sitting between them. The germline CDR1 and CDR2 sequences are SGHNT and YYREEE (reference sequence). The CDR3 has 14 amino acids. As DNA, the CDR3 is TGTGCCAGCAGTCTCATGGGGGCGGTCAAGGGCTACACCTTC. It encodes CASSLMGAVKGYTF. The full variable domain, its missing parts supplied by reference TRBV5-4 and TRBJ1-2, is ETGVTQSPTHLIKTRGQQVTLRCSSQSGHNTVSWYQQALGQGPQFIFQYYREEENGRGNFPPRFSGLQFPNYSSELNVNALELDDSALYLCASSLMGAVKGYTFGSGTRLTVV.

The V gene is TRBV19, the J gene TRBJ2-3, with TRBD1 as a possible D gene (6 bases). CDR1 LNHDA and CDR2 SQIVND come from the germline V gene (reference sequence). The CDR3 runs 13 residues. V was clipped by 6 bases and J by 2 bases, with 9 bases between them. CDR3 sequence (DNA): TGTGCCAGTAGGGGGGCAGTCACAGATACGCAGTATTTT. This sequence encodes CASRGAVTDTQYF.

This sequence joins TRBV4-3 and TRBJ2-1, with D possibly TRBD2 on 5 matching bases. Trimming shortened V by 0 bases and J by 9 bases, and 15 bases separated the two germline ends. CDR1 is LGHNA, CDR2 YSLEER, per germline. This CDR3 comprises 15 residues. The CDR3 DNA reads as TGCGCCAGCAGCCAAGATCGACCCGGGGATGGTGAGCAGTTCTTC. This translates into CASSQDRPGDGEQFF.

The table lists this clone with a few counts. The rearrangement links TRBV30 to TRBJ2-7, with D possibly matching TRBD1 (5 bases). V was pared by 2 bases and J by 4 bases, with 9 bases between. The CDR3 loop spans 12 amino acids. Germline assignment: CDR1 GTSNPN and CDR2 SVGIG (reference sequence). CDR3 sequence (DNA): TGTGCCTGGAGTCCAGACAGATACGAGCAGTACTTC. Protein sequence: CAWSPDRYEQYF. Filled out from reference TRBV30 and TRBJ2-7, the complete variable domain reads SQTIHQWPATLVQPVGSPLSLECTVEGTSNPNLYWYRQAAGRGLQLLFYSVGIGQISSEVPQNLSASRPQDRQFILSSKKLLLSDSGFYLCAWSPDRYEQYFGPGTRLTVT.

V is TRBV18 and J is TRBJ2-3, with D tentatively TRBD1 (5 bases). Looked up from germline, CDR1 is KGHSH and CDR2 is LQKENI. The CDR3 is 16 residues long. V lost 1 base and J lost 2, with 13 bases in between. CDR3 sequence (DNA): TGTGCCAGCTCACCACAGACAGCCCGGCTCACAGATACGCAGTATTTT. Translation gives CASSPQTARLTDTQYF.

V gene TRBV6-6 combines with J gene TRBJ2-1; weak D call: TRBD1 (5 bases). V shed 2 bases and J shed 9 bases, with 17 bases lying between them. The germline V gene has CDR1 MNHNY and CDR2 SVGAGI (reference sequence). This CDR3 spans 15 amino acids. The CDR3 protein is CASSYPPGSDSEQFF. The CDR3, as DNA: TGTGCCAGCAGTTACCCCCCAGGGTCCGACAGTGAGCAGTTCTTC.

The rearrangement links TRBV7-2 to TRBJ1-5; no firm D call. The V end lost 5 bases, the J end lost 1 base, and 15 bases lay between the germline ends. The CDR3 runs to 16 residues. Germline V lookup: CDR1 SGHTA, CDR2 FQGNSA. The CDR3 nucleotides read TGTGCCAGCAGCCGGGGAGGGAGAGGGAGCAATCAGCCCCAGCATTTT. It codes for CASSRGGRGSNQPQHF.

The rearrangement joins TRBV11-2 to TRBJ2-1, with 7 positions matching TRBD2. Germline values: CDR1 SGHAT, CDR2 FQNNGV. This CDR3 is built from 16 residues. The ends lost 4 bases at V and 2 bases at J; junction bases unmatched: 8. This chain's CDR3 is CASSSASGTPYNEQFF. As DNA, the CDR3 is TGTGCCAGCAGCTCGGCGAGCGGGACCCCCTACAATGAGCAGTTCTTC.

J is TRBJ2-1 and V is TRBV3-1 (or the pseudogene TRBV3-2), with D perhaps matching TRBD2 (5 bases). CDR3 length equals 15 residues. CDR1 is LGHDT and CDR2 is YNNKEL in the germline V gene (reference sequence). V dropped 1 base and J dropped 5 bases, with 12 bases sitting between them. This CDR3 reads CASSQAPAGNNEQFF. The DNA for the CDR3 is TGTGCCAGCAGCCAAGCCCCGGCCGGGAACAATGAGCAGTTCTTC.